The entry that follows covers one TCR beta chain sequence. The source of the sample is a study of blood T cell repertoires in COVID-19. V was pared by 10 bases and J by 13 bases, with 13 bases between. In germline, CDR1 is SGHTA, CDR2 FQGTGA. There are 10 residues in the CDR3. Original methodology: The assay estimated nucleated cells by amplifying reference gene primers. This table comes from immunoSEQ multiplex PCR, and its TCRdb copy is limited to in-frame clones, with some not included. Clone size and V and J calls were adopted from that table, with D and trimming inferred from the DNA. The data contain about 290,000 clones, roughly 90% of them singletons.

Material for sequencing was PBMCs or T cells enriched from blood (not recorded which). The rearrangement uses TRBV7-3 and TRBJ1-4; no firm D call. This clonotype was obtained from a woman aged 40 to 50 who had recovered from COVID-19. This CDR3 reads CATTWPLLFF. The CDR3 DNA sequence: TGTGCCACCACCTGGCCTTTACTGTTTTTT.